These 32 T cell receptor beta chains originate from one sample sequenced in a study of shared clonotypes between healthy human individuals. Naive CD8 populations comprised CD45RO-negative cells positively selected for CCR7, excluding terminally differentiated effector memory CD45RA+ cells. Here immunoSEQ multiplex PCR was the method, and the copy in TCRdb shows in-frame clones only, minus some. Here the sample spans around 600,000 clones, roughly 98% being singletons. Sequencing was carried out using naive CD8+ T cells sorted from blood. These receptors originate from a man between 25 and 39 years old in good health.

The DNA of the CDR3 is TGTGCCAGCAGCCTCACTCAAGGGAATGAGCAGTTCTTC. Translating it yields CASSLTQGNEQFF. The rearrangement joins TRBV11-2 to TRBJ2-1; D not certain. V lost 5 bases and J lost 7, with 12 bases in between. The CDR3 contains 13 residues. CDR1 and CDR2 from the germline V gene are SGHAT and FQNNGV.

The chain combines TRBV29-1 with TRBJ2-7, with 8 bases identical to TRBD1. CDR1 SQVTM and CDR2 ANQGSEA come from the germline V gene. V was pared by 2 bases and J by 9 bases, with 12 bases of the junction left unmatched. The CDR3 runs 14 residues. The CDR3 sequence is CSVENHEAGGWQYF. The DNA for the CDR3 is TGCAGCGTTGAAAACCATGAGGCAGGGGGCTGGCAGTACTTC.

The CDR3 sequence: CASSEYNEQFF. CDR3 in DNA: TGTGCCAGCTCTGAATACAATGAGCAGTTCTTC. The chain is built from TRBV18 and TRBJ2-1, with D unclear. CDR1 is KGHSH, CDR2 LQKENI, per germline. Trimming left V 6 bases short and J 4 bases short, with 4 bases between. The CDR3 sequence is 11 residues long.

The DNA for the CDR3 is TGTGCCAGCAGTGGCTCTCCCGAGCAGTACTTC. It encodes CASSGSPEQYF. The chain combines TRBV2 with TRBJ2-7; D unclear. Germline V CDR1 and CDR2: SNHLY, FYNNEI. Trimming took off 4 bases at V and 6 bases at J, with 7 bases between the two ends. The CDR3 extends over 11 amino acids.

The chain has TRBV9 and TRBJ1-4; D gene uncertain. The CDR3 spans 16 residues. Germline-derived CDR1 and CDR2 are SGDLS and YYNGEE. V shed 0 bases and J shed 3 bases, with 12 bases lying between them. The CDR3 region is CASSVATWEPNEKLFF. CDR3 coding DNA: TGTGCCAGCAGCGTAGCTACGTGGGAACCTAATGAAAAACTGTTTTTT.

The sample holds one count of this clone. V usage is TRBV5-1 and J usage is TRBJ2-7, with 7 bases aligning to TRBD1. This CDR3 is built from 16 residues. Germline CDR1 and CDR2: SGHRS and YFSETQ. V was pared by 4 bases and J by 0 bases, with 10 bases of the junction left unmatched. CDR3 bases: TGCGCCAGCAGCCTCCCTCGGGACAGCCCCTCCTACGAGCAGTACTTC. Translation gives CASSLPRDSPSYEQYF.

Here the CDR3 reads CASSARLLAGGPNGELFF. The CDR3 nucleotides are TGTGCCAGCAGCGCCAGGCTACTAGCGGGAGGGCCTAACGGGGAGCTGTTTTTT. The chain uses TRBV9 and TRBJ2-2; TRBD2 agrees at 13 bases. Germline lookup yields CDR1 SGDLS and CDR2 YYNGEE. V shed 3 bases and J 7 bases; nucleotides not matched to a gene: 12. CDR3 length: 18 amino acids.

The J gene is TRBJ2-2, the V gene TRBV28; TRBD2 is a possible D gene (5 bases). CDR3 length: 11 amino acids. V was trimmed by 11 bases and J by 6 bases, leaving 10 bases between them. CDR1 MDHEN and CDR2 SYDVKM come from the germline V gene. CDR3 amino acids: CAAGEPGELFF. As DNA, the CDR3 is TGTGCCGCGGGCGAGCCCGGGGAGCTGTTTTTT.

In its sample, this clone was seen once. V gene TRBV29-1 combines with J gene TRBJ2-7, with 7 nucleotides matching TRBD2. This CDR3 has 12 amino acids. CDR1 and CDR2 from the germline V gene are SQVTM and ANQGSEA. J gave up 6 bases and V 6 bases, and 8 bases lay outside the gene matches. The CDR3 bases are TGCAGCGTGAGCGGGAATGAGATCGAGCAGTACTTC. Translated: CSVSGNEIEQYF.

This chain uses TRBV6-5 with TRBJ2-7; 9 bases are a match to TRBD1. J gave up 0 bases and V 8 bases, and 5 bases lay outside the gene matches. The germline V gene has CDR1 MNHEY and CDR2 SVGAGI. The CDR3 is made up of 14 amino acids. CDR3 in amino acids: CASFRDRDSYEQYF. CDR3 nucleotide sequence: TGTGCCAGCTTCCGGGACAGGGACTCCTACGAGCAGTACTTC.

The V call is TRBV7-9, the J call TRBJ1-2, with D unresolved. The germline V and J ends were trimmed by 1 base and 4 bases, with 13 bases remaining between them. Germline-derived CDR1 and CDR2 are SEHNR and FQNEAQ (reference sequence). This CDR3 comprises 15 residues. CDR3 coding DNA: TGTGCCAGCAGCTTAGGTGGTTACAGATTCTATGGCTACACCTTC. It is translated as CASSLGGYRFYGYTF.

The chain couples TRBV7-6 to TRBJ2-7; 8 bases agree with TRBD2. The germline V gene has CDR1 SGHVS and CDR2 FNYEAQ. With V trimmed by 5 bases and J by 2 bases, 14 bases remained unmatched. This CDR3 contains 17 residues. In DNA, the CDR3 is TGTGCCAGCAGCCCGGGAACTAGCGGACCCCTTCCCTACGAGCAGTACTTC. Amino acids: CASSPGTSGPLPYEQYF.

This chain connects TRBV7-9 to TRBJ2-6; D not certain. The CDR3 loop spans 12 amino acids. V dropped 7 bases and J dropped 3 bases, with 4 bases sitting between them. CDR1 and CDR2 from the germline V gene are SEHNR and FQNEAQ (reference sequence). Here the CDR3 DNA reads TGTGCCAGCATCGGTGGGGCCAACGTCCTGACTTTC. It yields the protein CASIGGANVLTF.

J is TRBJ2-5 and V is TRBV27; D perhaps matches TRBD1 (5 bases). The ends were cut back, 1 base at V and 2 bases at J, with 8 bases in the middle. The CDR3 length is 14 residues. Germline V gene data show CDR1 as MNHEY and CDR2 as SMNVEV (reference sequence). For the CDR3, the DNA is TGTGCCAGCAGTTTATACAGGTGGCAAGAGACCCAGTACTTC. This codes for CASSLYRWQETQYF.

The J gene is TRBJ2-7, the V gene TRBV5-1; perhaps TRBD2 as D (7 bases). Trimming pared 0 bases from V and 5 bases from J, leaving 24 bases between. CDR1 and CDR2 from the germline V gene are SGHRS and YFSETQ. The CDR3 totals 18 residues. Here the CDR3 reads CASSLAGRGQWEGDEQYF. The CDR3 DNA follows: TGCGCCAGCAGCTTGGCAGGACGGGGACAATGGGAGGGCGACGAGCAGTACTTC.

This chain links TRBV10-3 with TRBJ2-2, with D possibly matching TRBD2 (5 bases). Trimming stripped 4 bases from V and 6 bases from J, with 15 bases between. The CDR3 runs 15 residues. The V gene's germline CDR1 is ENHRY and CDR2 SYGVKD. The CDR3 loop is CAISGLWAEAGELFF. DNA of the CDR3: TGTGCCATCAGTGGACTGTGGGCGGAGGCCGGGGAGCTGTTTTTT.

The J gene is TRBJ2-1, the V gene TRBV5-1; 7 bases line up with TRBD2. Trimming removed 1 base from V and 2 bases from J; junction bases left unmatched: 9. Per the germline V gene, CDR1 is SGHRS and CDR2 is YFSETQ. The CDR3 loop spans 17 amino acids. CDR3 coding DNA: TGCGCCAGCAGCTTGACGGCGGGACTACGAACCTACAATGAGCAGTTCTTC. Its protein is CASSLTAGLRTYNEQFF. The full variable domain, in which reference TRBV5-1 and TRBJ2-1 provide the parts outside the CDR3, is KAGVTQTPRYLIKTRGQQVTLSCSPISGHRSVSWYQQTPGQGLQFLFEYFSETQRNKGNFPGRFSGRQFSNSRSEMNVSTLELGDSALYLCASSLTAGLRTYNEQFFGPGTRLTVL.

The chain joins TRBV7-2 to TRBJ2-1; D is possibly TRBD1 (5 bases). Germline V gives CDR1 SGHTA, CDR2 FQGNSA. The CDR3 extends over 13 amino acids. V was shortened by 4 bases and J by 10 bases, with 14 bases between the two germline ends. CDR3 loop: CASSYPDSLEQFF. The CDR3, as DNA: TGTGCCAGCAGCTACCCAGACAGTTTAGAGCAGTTCTTC.

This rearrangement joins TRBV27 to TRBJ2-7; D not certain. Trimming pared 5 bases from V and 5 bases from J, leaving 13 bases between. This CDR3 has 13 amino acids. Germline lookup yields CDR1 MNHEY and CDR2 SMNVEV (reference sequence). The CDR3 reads CASSLRIRHEQYF. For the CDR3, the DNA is TGTGCCAGCAGTCTGAGGATACGGCACGAGCAGTACTTC.

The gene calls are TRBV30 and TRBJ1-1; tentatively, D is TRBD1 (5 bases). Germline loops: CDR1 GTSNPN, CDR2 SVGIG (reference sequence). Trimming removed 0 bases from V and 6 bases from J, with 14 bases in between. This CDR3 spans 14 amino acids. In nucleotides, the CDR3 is TGTGCCTGGAGTGTCATGGGGCTTGTTTCTGAAGCTTTCTTT. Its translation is CAWSVMGLVSEAFF. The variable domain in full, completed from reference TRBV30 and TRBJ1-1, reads SQTIHQWPATLVQPVGSPLSLECTVEGTSNPNLYWYRQAAGRGLQLLFYSVGIGQISSEVPQNLSASRPQDRQFILSSKKLLLSDSGFYLCAWSVMGLVSEAFFGQGTRLTVV.

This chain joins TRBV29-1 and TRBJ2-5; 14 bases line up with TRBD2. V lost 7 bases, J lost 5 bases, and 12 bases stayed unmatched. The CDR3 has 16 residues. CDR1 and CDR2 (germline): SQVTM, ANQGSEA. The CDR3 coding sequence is TGCAGCGCCTCCGGGACTAGCGGGAGAGCGATTGAGACCCAGTACTTC. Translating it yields CSASGTSGRAIETQYF.

Here the CDR3 DNA reads TGCGCCAGCAGCTCCGGGGGGGTGCCGGGAGGACTTGGTGAGCAGTTCTTC. Its translation is CASSSGGVPGGLGEQFF. The rearrangement uses TRBV5-1 and TRBJ2-1; TRBD2 agrees at 8 bases. Germline lookup yields CDR1 SGHRS and CDR2 YFSETQ. Trimming took 3 bases from V and 9 from J; bases not matched to a gene: 17. The CDR3 totals 17 residues. The variable domain in full, completed from reference TRBV5-1 and TRBJ2-1, reads KAGVTQTPRYLIKTRGQQVTLSCSPISGHRSVSWYQQTPGQGLQFLFEYFSETQRNKGNFPGRFSGRQFSNSRSEMNVSTLELGDSALYLCASSSGGVPGGLGEQFFGPGTRLTVL.

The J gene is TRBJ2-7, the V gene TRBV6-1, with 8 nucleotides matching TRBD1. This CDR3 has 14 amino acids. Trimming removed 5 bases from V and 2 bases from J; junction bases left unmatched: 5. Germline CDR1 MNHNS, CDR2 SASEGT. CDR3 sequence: CASSKDRAPYEQYF. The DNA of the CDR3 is TGTGCCAGCAGTAAGGACAGGGCCCCCTACGAGCAGTACTTC.

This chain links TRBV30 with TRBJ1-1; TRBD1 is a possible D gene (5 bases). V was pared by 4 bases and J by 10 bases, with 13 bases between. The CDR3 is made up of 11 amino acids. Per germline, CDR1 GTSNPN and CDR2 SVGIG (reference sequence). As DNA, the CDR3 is TGTGCCTGGAATGGGGACGAAAGAGCTTTCTTT. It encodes CAWNGDERAFF.

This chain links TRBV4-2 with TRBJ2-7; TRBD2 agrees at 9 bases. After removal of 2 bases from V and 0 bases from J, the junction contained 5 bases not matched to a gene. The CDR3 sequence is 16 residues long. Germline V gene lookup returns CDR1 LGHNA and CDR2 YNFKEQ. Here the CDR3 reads CASSQPGTSSSYEQYF. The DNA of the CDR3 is TGTGCCAGCAGCCAACCCGGGACTAGCTCCTCCTACGAGCAGTACTTC.

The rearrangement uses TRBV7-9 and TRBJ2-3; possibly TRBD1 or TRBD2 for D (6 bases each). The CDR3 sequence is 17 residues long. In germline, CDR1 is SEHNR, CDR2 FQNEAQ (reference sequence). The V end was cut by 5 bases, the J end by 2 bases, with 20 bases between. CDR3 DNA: TGTGCCAGCAGCCCTCCCCAAGGGGGGCTGGCCACAGATACGCAGTATTTT. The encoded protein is CASSPPQGGLATDTQYF.

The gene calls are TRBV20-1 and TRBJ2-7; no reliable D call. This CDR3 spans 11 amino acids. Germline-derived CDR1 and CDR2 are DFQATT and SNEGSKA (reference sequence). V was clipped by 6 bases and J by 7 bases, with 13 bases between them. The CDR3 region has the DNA TGCAGTGCCCCCCAGGCAGAAGAGCAGTACTTC. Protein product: CSAPQAEEQYF.

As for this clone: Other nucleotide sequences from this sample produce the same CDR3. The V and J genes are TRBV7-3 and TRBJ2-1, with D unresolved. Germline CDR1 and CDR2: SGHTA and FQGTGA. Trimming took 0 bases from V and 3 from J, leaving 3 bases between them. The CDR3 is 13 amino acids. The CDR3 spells CASSLTGYNEQFF. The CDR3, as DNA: TGTGCCAGCAGCTTAACAGGCTACAATGAGCAGTTCTTC.

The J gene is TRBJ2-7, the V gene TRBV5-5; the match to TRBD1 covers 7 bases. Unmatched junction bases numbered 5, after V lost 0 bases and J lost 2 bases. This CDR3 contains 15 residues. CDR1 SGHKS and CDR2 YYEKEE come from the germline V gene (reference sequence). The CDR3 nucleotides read TGTGCCAGCAGCTTGGCTACAGGGGACCCCTACGAGCAGTACTTC. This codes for CASSLATGDPYEQYF.

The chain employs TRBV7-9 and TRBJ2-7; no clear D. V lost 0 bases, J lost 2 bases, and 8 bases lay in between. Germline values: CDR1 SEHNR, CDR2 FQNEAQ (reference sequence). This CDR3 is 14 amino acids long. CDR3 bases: TGTGCCAGCAGCTTAGCGAGCATAGCCTACGAGCAGTACTTC. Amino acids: CASSLASIAYEQYF.

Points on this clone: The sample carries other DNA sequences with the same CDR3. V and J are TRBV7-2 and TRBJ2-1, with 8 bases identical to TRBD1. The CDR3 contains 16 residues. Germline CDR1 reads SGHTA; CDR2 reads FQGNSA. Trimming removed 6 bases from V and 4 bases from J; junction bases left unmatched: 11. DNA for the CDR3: TGTGCCAGCAGTCTAGGCCAGGGGGCGCCTTACAATGAGCAGTTCTTC. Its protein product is CASSLGQGAPYNEQFF.

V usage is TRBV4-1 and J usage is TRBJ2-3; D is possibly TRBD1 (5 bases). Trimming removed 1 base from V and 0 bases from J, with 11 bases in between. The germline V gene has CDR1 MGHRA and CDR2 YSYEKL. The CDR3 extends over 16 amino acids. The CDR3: CASSQVGRASTDTQYF. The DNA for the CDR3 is TGCGCCAGCAGCCAAGTGGGCAGGGCTAGCACAGATACGCAGTATTTT.